This T cell receptor beta chain was found in a study of cytomegalovirus exposure and HLA in healthy donors. Study-level points and caveats: Later on, an analysis tied approximately 17,000 TCR beta sequences to HLA alleles at 0.05 false discovery rate. There were 150 to 200 TCR beta chains listed as cytomegalovirus-associated. Being productive about 87% or about 30% of the time was typical of most TCR beta V segments in an earlier analysis.

Comment on this clone: What it recognizes is unknown.

Both 60 Vbeta primers and 13 Jbeta primers went into the PCR. This table comes from immunoSEQ multiplex PCR, and its TCRdb copy is limited to in-frame clones, with some not included. The data contain approximately 260,000 clones, around 90% of them singletons. CDR3 length equals 14 residues. Trimming pared 3 bases from V and 3 bases from J, leaving 11 bases between. Per germline, CDR1 MDHEN and CDR2 SYDVKM. The clonotype originates from a girl aged 2 to 9 in good health and CMV-seronegative. This chain joins TRBV28 and TRBJ1-1; D not certain. Sequencing was performed on PBMCs. CDR3 DNA sequence: TGTGCCAGCAGTTTTCCCGCCGGGGACACTGAAGCTTTCTTT. It yields the protein CASSFPAGDTEAFF. The variable domain in full, completed from reference TRBV28 and TRBJ1-1, reads DVKVTQSSRYLVKRTGEKVFLECVQDMDHENMFWYRQDPGLGLRLIYFSYDVKMKEKGDIPEGYSVSREKKERFSLILESASTNQTSMYLCASSFPAGDTEAFFGQGTRLTVV.